This T cell receptor beta chain was obtained from a study of cytomegalovirus exposure and HLA in healthy donors. Study at large: A preliminary data release comprised 70 million to 95 million unique TCRs obtained from HLA-typed donors. Caucasian-associated ancestry cluster membership applied to 75% to 85% of around 400 genotyped donors.

The primer mix had 60 Vbeta and 13 Jbeta primers. Sequenced by immunoSEQ multiplex PCR; TCRdb stores in-frame clones only, minus some. Here the sample spans 190,000 or so clones, around four fifths being singletons. Sequencing was carried out using PBMCs. This clonotype originated in a woman between 45 and 60 years old in good health and CMV-seropositive.

The CDR3 sequence: CASSLRQPENTEAFF. For the CDR3, the DNA is TGTGCCAGTAGTTTACGACAGCCTGAGAACACTGAAGCTTTCTTT. The chain has TRBV19 and TRBJ1-1; the D gene is possibly TRBD1 (5 bases). Germline V gene sequence: CDR1 LNHDA, CDR2 SQIVND (reference sequence). This CDR3 is built from 15 residues. The V gene lost 5 bases and the J gene lost 1 base, with 14 bases spanning the gap.